These T cell receptor beta chains were read from a single sample in a study of T cells in Graves' hyperthyroidism and ophthalmopathy. TCRdb re-called the multiplex PCR reads with MiXCR, one entry per CDR3 protein. This table holds around 600,000 distinct CDR3 sequences, over 12% found once. Input material: blood. Source of these receptors: a woman younger than 35 with Graves' ophthalmopathy. CDR3s include the opening cysteine and the closing phenylalanine or tryptophan. Each record gives: CDR3 protein, CDR3 DNA, clone size, J gene, V gene, D gene. D genes are given only for firm matches. Size is omitted from some rows. Given values are once, few, many or a class for expanded clones.

CDR3: CSARTAGQETQYF; DNA: TGCAGTGCTAGAACCGCGGGCCAAGAGACCCAGTACTTC; size: NA; J: TRBJ2-5; V: TRBV20-1; D: NA
CDR3: CASSQERTLNEQFF; DNA: TGTGCCAGCAGCCAAGAAAGGACTCTCAATGAGCAGTTCTTC; size: NA; J: TRBJ2-1; V: TRBV3-1; D: NA
CDR3: CAGSPQLRDWTGANVLTF; DNA: TGTGCCGGTAGCCCCCAGTTGCGGGATTGGACTGGGGCCAACGTCCTGACTTTC; size: NA; J: TRBJ2-6; V: TRBV2; D: NA
CDR3: CAWSGTTITDTQYF; DNA: TGTGCCTGGAGCGGGACTACAATCACAGATACGCAGTATTTT; size: many; J: TRBJ2-3; V: TRBV30; D: TRBD2
CDR3: CASSFDFYSNQPQHF; DNA: TGTGCCAGCAGTTTTGACTTTTATAGCAATCAGCCCCAGCATTTT; size: many; J: TRBJ1-5; V: TRBV12-3/TRBV12-4; D: NA
CDR3: CASSYYPRGGSTDTQYF; DNA: TGTGCCAGCAGCTACTACCCCCGGGGGGGGAGCACAGATACGCAGTATTTT; size: many; J: TRBJ2-3; V: TRBV9; D: TRBD2
CDR3: CASRYIPGGTHEQYF; DNA: TGTGCCAGCCGTTATATCCCAGGGGGCACCCACGAGCAGTACTTC; size: NA; J: TRBJ2-7; V: TRBV28; D: TRBD1
CDR3: CASREEGLNTGELFF; DNA: TGTGCCAGCAGGGAAGAGGGATTGAACACCGGGGAGCTGTTTTTT; size: many; J: TRBJ2-2; V: TRBV2; D: NA
CDR3: CSARDVEGVTSYNEQFF; DNA: TGCAGTGCTAGAGATGTTGAGGGAGTCACGTCCTACAATGAGCAGTTCTTC; size: few; J: TRBJ2-1; V: TRBV20-1; D: NA
CDR3: CASIIQGNTEAFF; DNA: TGTGCCAGCATAATACAGGGGAACACTGAAGCTTTCTTT; size: many; J: TRBJ1-1; V: TRBV2; D: NA
CDR3: CASGPSGRGDTQYF; DNA: TGTGCCAGCGGTCCTAGCGGGAGGGGGGATACGCAGTATTTT; size: many; J: TRBJ2-3; V: TRBV11-2; D: TRBD2
CDR3: CSARDPRNTQYF; DNA: TGCAGTGCTAGAGATCCCCGCAATACGCAGTATTTT; size: many; J: TRBJ2-3; V: TRBV20-1; D: NA
CDR3: CASSFSAGGFSYNEQFF; DNA: TGTGCCAGCAGTTTTTCAGCGGGAGGTTTCTCCTACAATGAGCAGTTCTTC; size: NA; J: TRBJ2-1; V: TRBV27; D: TRBD2
CDR3: CASSPTGAVTGELFF; DNA: TGTGCCAGCAGTCCCACAGGGGCAGTCACCGGGGAGCTGTTTTTT; size: once; J: TRBJ2-2; V: TRBV2; D: TRBD1
CDR3: CATSGGTGYGTDTQYF; DNA: TGTGCCACCAGCGGGGGGACAGGGTACGGAACAGATACGCAGTATTTT; size: many; J: TRBJ2-3; V: TRBV15; D: TRBD1
CDR3: CASSPLRMPLHF; DNA: TGTGCCAGTAGCCCTTTAAGGATGCCCCTCCACTTT; size: NA; J: TRBJ1-6; V: TRBV19; D: NA
CDR3: CASTLRGDRDVVPYGYTF; DNA: TGTGCCAGCACCTTAAGGGGGGACAGGGATGTGGTCCCTTATGGCTACACCTTC; size: many; J: TRBJ1-2; V: TRBV27; D: TRBD1
CDR3: CSARDRGRVSSYNEQFF; DNA: TGCAGTGCTAGAGATCGAGGGAGGGTAAGCTCCTACAATGAGCAGTTCTTC; size: many; J: TRBJ2-1; V: TRBV20-1; D: TRBD2
CDR3: CASRGQPTNEKLFF; DNA: TGTGCCAGCAGGGGACAACCAACTAATGAAAAACTGTTTTTT; size: many; J: TRBJ1-4; V: TRBV2; D: NA
CDR3: CSARGGPTVNQPQHF; DNA: TGCAGTGCTAGGGGTGGCCCCACAGTTAATCAGCCCCAGCATTTT; size: few; J: TRBJ1-5; V: TRBV20-1; D: NA
CDR3: CASSLFTGGANTGELFF; DNA: TGTGCCAGCAGTTTATTCACGGGGGGGGCTAACACCGGGGAGCTGTTTTTT; size: NA; J: TRBJ2-2; V: TRBV28; D: TRBD2
CDR3: CASSVDAGAPYEQFF; DNA: TGTGCCAGCAGCGTAGATGCAGGTGCTCCCTACGAGCAGTTCTTC; size: NA; J: TRBJ2-1; V: TRBV2; D: NA
CDR3: CASSHSSRRDRGYEQYF; DNA: TGCGCCAGCAGCCATTCAAGTCGCCGGGACAGGGGGTACGAGCAGTACTTC; size: few; J: TRBJ2-7; V: TRBV4-1; D: TRBD1
CDR3: CASSVRVSYEQYF; DNA: TGTGCCAGCAGTGTCAGGGTTTCCTACGAGCAGTACTTC; size: many; J: TRBJ2-7; V: TRBV2; D: NA
CDR3: CASSLGRDTGELFF; DNA: TGTGCCAGCAGTCTCGGCAGGGACACCGGGGAGCTGTTTTTT; size: many; J: TRBJ2-2; V: TRBV27; D: NA
CDR3: CSARDTRTSGGTDTQYF; DNA: TGCAGTGCTAGAGATACCCGGACTAGCGGGGGCACAGATACGCAGTATTTT; size: many; J: TRBJ2-3; V: TRBV20-1; D: TRBD2
CDR3: CASSSGTGRIYEQYF; DNA: TGTGCCAGCAGCAGCGGGACAGGCCGTATCTACGAGCAGTACTTC; size: NA; J: TRBJ2-7; V: TRBV7-2; D: NA
CDR3: CASKGTGYEKLFF; DNA: TGTGCCAGCAAGGGGACAGGGTATGAAAAACTGTTTTTT; size: many; J: TRBJ1-4; V: TRBV2; D: TRBD1
CDR3: CASTMNTEAFF; DNA: TGTGCCAGCACGATGAACACTGAAGCTTTCTTT; size: many; J: TRBJ1-1; V: TRBV2; D: NA
CDR3: CASSSPTGGDYGYTF; DNA: TGTGCCAGCAGTAGCCCGACAGGGGGGGACTATGGCTACACCTTC; size: few; J: TRBJ1-2; V: TRBV28; D: TRBD1
CDR3: CASSLFGGYGYTF; DNA: TGCGCCAGCAGCCTCTTTGGGGGCTATGGCTACACCTTC; size: few; J: TRBJ1-2; V: TRBV4-1; D: NA
CDR3: CASSVGSGTSGSGETQYF; DNA: TGTGCCAGCAGCGTAGGTAGCGGGACTAGCGGGAGCGGAGAGACCCAGTACTTC; size: NA; J: TRBJ2-5; V: TRBV9; D: TRBD2
CDR3: CATSRDGLAGQETQYF; DNA: TGTGCCACCAGCAGAGACGGACTAGCGGGTCAAGAGACCCAGTACTTC; size: NA; J: TRBJ2-5; V: TRBV15; D: TRBD2
CDR3: CASSLEGRGYNEQFF; DNA: TGTGCCAGCAGCTTAGAGGGCAGGGGGTACAATGAGCAGTTCTTC; size: many; J: TRBJ2-1; V: TRBV7-8; D: TRBD1
CDR3: CASSLTPSRLAGISYNEQFF; DNA: TGTGCCAGCAGCCTAACCCCGTCCAGACTAGCGGGCATATCCTACAATGAGCAGTTCTTC; size: many; J: TRBJ2-1; V: TRBV7-8; D: TRBD2
CDR3: CASSRGLAPITDTQYF; DNA: TGTGCCAGCAGCCGGGGACTAGCTCCCATCACAGATACGCAGTATTTT; size: many; J: TRBJ2-3; V: TRBV2; D: TRBD2
CDR3: CASRKRDSSYEQYF; DNA: TGTGCCAGTAGAAAAAGGGACAGCTCCTACGAGCAGTACTTC; size: NA; J: TRBJ2-7; V: TRBV19; D: TRBD1
CDR3: CSVPLSSNTEAFF; DNA: TGCAGCGTCCCCCTCAGTTCGAACACTGAAGCTTTCTTT; size: many; J: TRBJ1-1; V: TRBV29-1; D: NA
CDR3: CASSLDPGRGSPLHF; DNA: TGTGCCAGCAGCTTAGATCCGGGACGAGGATCACCCCTCCACTTT; size: few; J: TRBJ1-6; V: TRBV7-6; D: NA
CDR3: CASSILGETQYF; DNA: TGTGCCAGTAGTATTCTGGGGGAGACCCAGTACTTC; size: few; J: TRBJ2-5; V: TRBV19; D: NA
CDR3: CASSLDTGSYEQYF; DNA: TGTGCCAGCAGCTTAGATACAGGGAGCTACGAGCAGTACTTC; size: many; J: TRBJ2-7; V: TRBV7-2; D: NA
CDR3: CASSTGGEETQYF; DNA: TGTGCCAGCAGTACAGGAGGGGAAGAGACCCAGTACTTC; size: few; J: TRBJ2-5; V: TRBV6-1; D: NA
CDR3: CSAPGTHNTGELFF; DNA: TGCAGTGCCCCCGGGACACACAACACCGGGGAGCTGTTTTTT; size: many; J: TRBJ2-2; V: TRBV20-1; D: NA
CDR3: CASSAGTAYEQYF; DNA: TGCGCCAGCAGCGCCGGGACAGCCTACGAGCAGTACTTC; size: many; J: TRBJ2-7; V: TRBV9; D: TRBD1
CDR3: CASSVQGLAGNNEQFF; DNA: TGCGCCAGCAGCGTACAGGGACTAGCGGGAAACAATGAGCAGTTCTTC; size: many; J: TRBJ2-1; V: TRBV5-1; D: TRBD2
CDR3: CASSQDRGLYVTNEKLFF; DNA: TGTGCCAGCAGCCAAGACAGGGGTCTATACGTAACTAATGAAAAACTGTTTTTT; size: few; J: TRBJ1-4; V: TRBV4-2; D: NA
CDR3: CASSFRDNSEQYF; DNA: TGTGCCAGCAGTTTCCGGGACAATAGTGAGCAGTACTTC; size: NA; J: TRBJ2-7; V: TRBV27; D: NA
CDR3: CSAPAAGADTEAFF; DNA: TGCAGTGCTCCCGCGGCAGGTGCCGACACTGAAGCTTTCTTT; size: many; J: TRBJ1-1; V: TRBV20-1; D: NA
CDR3: CASSRAPDRGRTEAFF; DNA: TGTGCCAGCAGCCGGGCACCCGACAGGGGAAGGACTGAAGCTTTCTTT; size: NA; J: TRBJ1-1; V: TRBV5-5; D: TRBD1
CDR3: CASRPGQAIERRGYTF; DNA: TGTGCCAGCAGACCGGGACAGGCCATCGAAAGACGGGGCTACACCTTC; size: many; J: TRBJ1-2; V: TRBV6-1; D: TRBD1